The 19 T cell receptor beta chains in this list originate from one sample, sequenced in a study of cytomegalovirus exposure and HLA in healthy donors. In the PCR, 60 Vbeta and 13 Jbeta primers were used. Clones were read by immunoSEQ multiplex PCR, and TCRdb kept only the in-frame ones, dropping some. The profile shows about 81,000 clones, 70% to 85% of them singletons. The sample comprised PBMCs. Source of these receptors: a man aged 50 or older in good health and CMV-seropositive.

J is TRBJ2-1 and V is TRBV10-3, with 7 bases identical to TRBD2. The CDR3 length is 14 residues. V was pared by 5 bases and J by 4 bases, with 5 bases of the junction left unmatched. Germline V gene data show CDR1 as ENHRY and CDR2 as SYGVKD. CDR3 DNA: TGTGCCATCAGTACTAGCGTTTGGTACAATGAGCAGTTCTTC. Amino acid sequence: CAISTSVWYNEQFF.

This rearrangement joins TRBV10-3 to TRBJ1-5, with 8 bases lining up with TRBD1. In germline, CDR1 is ENHRY, CDR2 SYGVKD. CDR3 length equals 15 residues. Germline trimming cut 4 bases from V and 5 bases from J; bases unmatched to any gene: 7. The DNA of the CDR3 is TGTGCCATCAGTGTATCTAACAGGGGGGATCAGCCCCAGCATTTT. Its protein product is CAISVSNRGDQPQHF.

The chain combines TRBV11-2 with TRBJ2-3; D perhaps matches TRBD1 (5 bases). CDR3 length equals 17 residues. The V gene lost 2 bases and the J gene lost 3 bases, with 18 bases spanning the gap. Germline CDR1 SGHAT, CDR2 FQNNGV. For the CDR3, the DNA is TGTGCCAGCAGCTTACAGGGAACGGTATTTGAGACAGATACGCAGTATTTT. Amino acid sequence: CASSLQGTVFETDTQYF.

This clone has just a few counts. This chain uses TRBV10-3 with TRBJ1-1; TRBD1 agrees at 11 bases. Germline V CDR1 and CDR2: ENHRY, SYGVKD. CDR3 length: 16 amino acids. The J segment lost 0 bases and the V segment lost 3 bases, leaving 3 bases of the junction unmatched. CDR3 sequence: CAISDGTGGLNTEAFF. The CDR3 DNA follows: TGTGCCATCAGTGATGGGACAGGGGGATTGAACACTGAAGCTTTCTTT.

The V gene is TRBV6-5, the J gene TRBJ2-5, with TRBD1 matching over 7 bases. The V and J ends lost 5 bases and 5 bases, in that order; junction bases with no gene match: 2. The CDR3 length is 12 residues. Germline loops: CDR1 MNHEY, CDR2 SVGAGI. CDR3 region: CASSLQGETQYF. The CDR3, as DNA: TGTGCCAGCAGTCTACAGGGGGAGACCCAGTACTTC.

This clone is a singleton in its sample. The chain couples TRBV18 to TRBJ2-7, with a tentative D call TRBD2 (6 bases). Per germline, CDR1 KGHSH and CDR2 LQKENI. The CDR3 runs to 17 residues. Trimming stripped 6 bases from V and 0 bases from J, with 21 bases between. This chain's CDR3 is CASSPRLGIGGSYEQYF. The DNA for the CDR3 is TGTGCCAGCTCGCCCCGGCTCGGGATCGGGGGCTCCTACGAGCAGTACTTC.

This clone was observed a few times. The chain carries TRBV4-1 and TRBJ1-5, with D perhaps matching TRBD1 (5 bases). Per germline, CDR1 MGHRA and CDR2 YSYEKL. Trimming took off 0 bases at V and 0 bases at J, with 21 bases between the two ends. CDR3 size: 20 residues. The DNA for the CDR3 is TGCGCCAGCAGCCAAGATAAGGGGATTACAGGATTTTATAGCAATCAGCCCCAGCATTTT. This sequence encodes CASSQDKGITGFYSNQPQHF.

The gene calls are TRBV15 and TRBJ1-2, with D uncertain. CDR1 LNHNV and CDR2 YYDKDF come from the germline V gene (reference sequence). The CDR3 runs to 17 residues. V dropped 0 bases and J dropped 1 base, with 15 bases sitting between them. For the CDR3, the DNA is TGTGCCACCAGCAGAGATGACGCAGGTCTCTATAACTATGGCTACACCTTC. This sequence encodes CATSRDDAGLYNYGYTF.

This clone was detected only once. V is TRBV29-1 and J is TRBJ2-7; D gene uncertain. CDR1 is SQVTM, CDR2 ANQGSEA, per germline. The CDR3 spans 12 residues. Trimming left V 6 bases short and J 0 bases short, with 9 bases between. The CDR3 DNA sequence: TGCAGCGTCGAACTTCCCTCCTACGAGCAGTACTTC. It codes for CSVELPSYEQYF.

This chain uses TRBV7-8 with TRBJ1-3; the match to TRBD1 covers 8 bases. Germline V gene data show CDR1 as SGHVS and CDR2 as FQNEAQ. The J segment lost 0 bases and the V segment lost 3 bases, leaving 1 base of the junction unmatched. The CDR3 is 15 amino acids. CDR3 nucleotide sequence: TGTGCCAGCAGCTTGACAGGGGCCTCTGGAAACACCATATATTTT. This encodes CASSLTGASGNTIYF.

The CDR3 DNA reads TGTGCCAGCAGCTTAGGGGGGGGCGCGGATACGCAGTATTTT. It yields the protein CASSLGGGADTQYF. This rearrangement joins TRBV7-2 to TRBJ2-3; a weak D match, TRBD2 (7 bases). The CDR3 sequence is 14 residues long. V was trimmed by 1 base and J by 6 bases, leaving 11 bases between them. Germline V gene data show CDR1 as SGHTA and CDR2 as FQGNSA.

The chain recombines TRBV19 with TRBJ2-3, with a possible D match to TRBD1 (6 bases). Germline CDR1 LNHDA, CDR2 SQIVND (reference sequence). The CDR3 runs to 15 residues. The ends were cut back, 1 base at V and 0 bases at J, with 8 bases in the middle. The CDR3 loop is CASSIGGLSTDTQYF. CDR3 in DNA: TGTGCCAGTAGTATAGGGGGGCTAAGCACAGATACGCAGTATTTT.

This rearrangement joins TRBV4-1 to TRBJ1-2; D is perhaps TRBD1 (6 bases). Germline lookup yields CDR1 MGHRA and CDR2 YSYEKL. The CDR3 has 15 residues. V was pared by 5 bases and J by 2 bases, with 15 bases between. The CDR3 is CASSFDRKNNYGYTF. The CDR3 coding sequence is TGCGCCAGCAGCTTCGACAGGAAGAACAACTATGGCTACACCTTC.

This clone has just a few counts. V gene TRBV5-3 combines with J gene TRBJ2-3; 7 bases are shared with TRBD2. TRBV5-3 is an open reading frame, and its role is uncertain. This CDR3 contains 16 residues. After removal of 6 bases from V and 6 bases from J, the junction contained 16 bases not matched to a gene. Here the CDR3 DNA reads TGTGCCAGAAAACCCATTTCGGCGGGAGTAACGGATACGCAGTATTTT. As protein: CARKPISAGVTDTQYF.

DNA for the CDR3: TGTGCCAGCAGCGTAGAATCGGGGACTAATGAAAAACTGTTTTTT. Translation: CASSVESGTNEKLFF. The V gene is TRBV28, the J gene TRBJ1-4; D not certain. There are 15 residues in the CDR3. V was pared by 6 bases and J by 2 bases, with 13 bases between. Germline V CDR1 and CDR2: MDHEN, SYDVKM.

V gene TRBV9 combines with J gene TRBJ2-5; 10 bases match TRBD2. The J call may not be correct, given that the DNA end is closer to TRBJ2-7. The CDR3 consists of 15 residues. In germline, CDR1 is SGDLS, CDR2 YYNGEE. CDR3 amino acids: CASSALGLADYEQYF. The DNA of the CDR3 is TGTGCCAGCAGCGCCCTAGGACTAGCGGACTACGAGCAGTACTTC.

The chain joins TRBV10-3 to TRBJ2-3, with TRBD2 matching over 14 bases. CDR1 and CDR2 from the germline V gene are ENHRY and SYGVKD. The CDR3 contains 16 residues. Germline trimming cut 7 bases from V and 2 bases from J; bases unmatched to any gene: 5. The CDR3 loop is CAITGTSGSPTDTQYF. The DNA of the CDR3 is TGTGCCATCACCGGGACTAGCGGGAGTCCCACAGATACGCAGTATTTT.

This clone was seen only a few times. The rearrangement joins TRBV10-1 to TRBJ2-3; D gene unclear. Trimming removed 3 bases from V and 4 bases from J, with 17 bases in between. The CDR3 extends over 16 amino acids. The germline V gene encodes CDR1 WNHNN and CDR2 SYGVQD (reference sequence). CDR3 loop: CASSDLVAEAPDTQYF. The CDR3 nucleotides are TGCGCCAGCAGTGATTTGGTAGCCGAGGCCCCAGATACGCAGTATTTT.

The gene calls are TRBV5-4 and TRBJ2-7; TRBD2 aligns across 7 bases. Germline V gives CDR1 SGHNT, CDR2 YYREEE (reference sequence). J was trimmed by 3 bases and V by 0 bases; bases with no gene match: 15. The CDR3 consists of 18 residues. The CDR3 is CASSLVAGAGLSLYEQYF. CDR3 sequence (DNA): TGTGCCAGCAGCTTGGTTGCGGGAGCCGGATTGAGCCTCTACGAGCAGTACTTC.